One and the same sample provided the 28 T cell receptor beta chains below, sequenced in a study of blood T cell repertoires in COVID-19. The assay was immunoSEQ multiplex PCR, and TCRdb's table has in-frame clones only and misses some. The sample holds 250,000 to 300,000 clones, about 90% seen once. The source material was PBMCs or T cells enriched from blood (not recorded which). The receptors here all came from a human donor in a cohort exposed to, infected with or recovered from COVID-19 (not recorded which). The donor label of this sample is uncertain.

This clone has only one observation. The chain combines TRBV5-1 with TRBJ1-1; 11 bases map to TRBD1. Germline V gene data show CDR1 as SGHRS and CDR2 as YFSETQ. CDR3 length: 16 residues. After removal of 0 bases from V and 0 bases from J, the junction contained 1 base not matched to a gene. The CDR3 DNA reads TGCGCCAGCAGCTTGGGGACAGGGGGCCTGAACACTGAAGCTTTCTTT. Translation gives CASSLGTGGLNTEAFF.

This chain links TRBV4-3 with TRBJ1-5, with D hard to call. Trimming took 0 bases from V and 5 from J, leaving 11 bases between them. The CDR3 loop spans 15 amino acids. Germline V gene data show CDR1 as LGHNA and CDR2 as YSLEER. The CDR3 protein is CASSQDRGADQPQHF. For the CDR3, the DNA is TGCGCCAGCAGCCAAGATAGAGGAGCGGATCAGCCCCAGCATTTT.

This chain joins TRBV9 and TRBJ2-5; D ambiguous. The CDR3 has 14 residues. The V and J ends lost 4 bases and 1 base respectively, with 11 bases between them. Germline CDR1 and CDR2: SGDLS and YYNGEE. The CDR3 region is CASSSPAGQETQYF. DNA of the CDR3: TGTGCCAGCAGCTCTCCCGCCGGCCAAGAGACCCAGTACTTC. Filled out from reference TRBV9 and TRBJ2-5, the complete variable domain reads DSGVTQTPKHLITATGQRVTLRCSPRSGDLSVYWYQQSLDQGLQFLIQYYNGEERAKGNILERFSAQQFPDLHSELNLSSLELGDSALYFCASSSPAGQETQYFGPGTRLLVL.

This clone was recorded once. CDR3 DNA sequence: TGTGCCAGCAAGGGGGGCAGGGGGGTCGGAGAGACCCAGTACTTC. This translates into CASKGGRGVGETQYF. The rearrangement links TRBV11-1 to TRBJ2-5; tentative D call: TRBD1 (7 bases). Germline loops: CDR1 SGHAT, CDR2 FQDESV (reference sequence). Deletions cut 7 bases from V and 4 bases from J, with 19 bases between. This CDR3 spans 15 amino acids.

V gene TRBV12-2 combines with J gene TRBJ2-7; the DNA was not used to check the table's D call, TRBD1. TRBV12-2 is a pseudogene. The CDR3 spans 16 residues. Here the CDR3 DNA reads TGTGCAAGTCGCTTAGGGAGACAGGGGGCTCGAAACGAGCAGTACTTC. As protein: CASRLGRQGARNEQYF.

This chain links TRBV13 with TRBJ2-2; TRBD1 aligns across 11 bases. The CDR3 extends over 16 amino acids. Germline V gives CDR1 PRHDT, CDR2 FYEKMQ (reference sequence). After removal of 4 bases from V and 6 bases from J, the junction contained 7 bases not matched to a gene. The CDR3 sequence: CASSSRTGGSSGELFF. The CDR3 DNA reads TGTGCCAGCAGCTCCCGGACAGGGGGCTCATCCGGGGAGCTGTTTTTT.

The chain uses TRBV4-3 and TRBJ1-4; D is uncertain. The CDR3 sequence is 15 residues long. V lost 0 bases and J 7 bases, leaving 12 bases between the germline ends. Germline V gene data show CDR1 as LGHNA and CDR2 as YSLEER. CDR3: CASSQEGIEGEKLFF. CDR3 bases: TGCGCCAGCAGCCAAGAGGGGATAGAGGGTGAAAAACTGTTTTTT.

V and J are TRBV7-9 and TRBJ2-5, with D perhaps TRBD2 (5 bases). Germline V CDR1 and CDR2: SEHNR, FQNEAQ (reference sequence). The ends were cut back, 1 base at V and 2 bases at J, with 14 bases in the middle. CDR3 length: 16 amino acids. The CDR3 region is CASSLGTRGGQETQYF. The CDR3, as DNA: TGTGCCAGCAGCTTAGGGACGCGAGGAGGACAAGAGACCCAGTACTTC.

The chain carries TRBV7-2 and TRBJ1-5; D gene uncertain. Germline loops: CDR1 SGHTA, CDR2 FQGNSA. This CDR3 contains 15 residues. The V and J ends lost 5 bases and 4 bases respectively, with 15 bases between them. CDR3 protein: CASSPWAALNQPQHF. Written as DNA, the CDR3 is TGTGCCAGCAGCCCTTGGGCAGCTCTAAATCAGCCCCAGCATTTT.

This chain uses TRBV9 with TRBJ2-7, with a weak D call TRBD1 (6 bases). Per germline, CDR1 SGDLS and CDR2 YYNGEE. The CDR3 runs to 16 residues. V shed 0 bases and J shed 2 bases, with 15 bases lying between them. Here the CDR3 reads CASSVVRRTATYEQYF. CDR3 DNA: TGTGCCAGCAGCGTAGTCCGGAGGACAGCCACCTACGAGCAGTACTTC.

The J gene is TRBJ1-1, the V gene TRBV6-5; the D is unclear. Germline V gives CDR1 MNHEY, CDR2 SVGAGI. This CDR3 comprises 12 residues. The V end lost 5 bases, the J end lost 3 bases, and 7 bases lay between the germline ends. In DNA, the CDR3 is TGTGCCAGCAGTCAGGCCGACACTGAAGCTTTCTTT. Translated, it gives CASSQADTEAFF.

The V gene is TRBV5-6, the J gene TRBJ2-3; TRBD2 matches 10 bases. The germline V gene has CDR1 SGHDT and CDR2 YYEEEE. The CDR3 totals 16 residues. Trimming cost V 4 bases and J 6 bases; bases outside gene matches: 11. The CDR3 is CASSVLSGGARDTQYF. The CDR3 bases are TGTGCCAGCAGCGTCCTAAGCGGGGGGGCGAGGGATACGCAGTATTTT.

V gene TRBV7-9 combines with J gene TRBJ2-1, with 11 nucleotides matching TRBD2. Germline-derived CDR1 and CDR2 are SEHNR and FQNEAQ (reference sequence). The CDR3 length is 14 residues. The V segment lost 11 bases and the J segment 1 base; nucleotides outside the gene matches: 4. CDR3 sequence (DNA): TGTGCCGAGACTAGCGGGGTATCCTACAATGAGCAGTTCTTC. It yields the protein CAETSGVSYNEQFF.

The V gene is TRBV12-5, the J gene TRBJ1-1; D uncertain. The CDR3 is made up of 14 amino acids. CDR1 LGHNT and CDR2 FRNRAP come from the germline V gene. Trimming cost V 5 bases and J 4 bases, with 14 bases left between them. The chain's CDR3 is CASGPSGYLTEAFF. The CDR3 bases are TGTGCTAGTGGTCCCTCGGGGTACCTCACTGAAGCTTTCTTT.

The J gene is TRBJ1-4, the V gene TRBV5-4; TRBD1 aligns across 11 bases. The CDR3 sequence is 14 residues long. Germline-derived CDR1 and CDR2 are SGHNT and YYREEE (reference sequence). Trimming cost V 4 bases and J 7 bases; bases outside gene matches: 3. DNA of the CDR3: TGTGCCAGCAGCGGGGGACAGGGGGGTGAAAAACTGTTTTTT. It yields the protein CASSGGQGGEKLFF.

The chain recombines TRBV7-2 with TRBJ2-3; 13 bases agree with TRBD2. Germline values: CDR1 SGHTA, CDR2 FQGNSA. With 1 base clipped from V and 4 bases from J, the junction kept 2 bases outside the gene matches. CDR3 length: 16 residues. As DNA, the CDR3 is TGTGCCAGCAGCTTAGTTGGACTAGCGGGGGCAGATACGCAGTATTTT. It translates to CASSLVGLAGADTQYF. Using reference TRBV7-2 and TRBJ2-3 for the parts outside the CDR3, the full variable domain is GAGVSQSPSNKVTEKGKDVELRCDPISGHTALYWYRQSLGQGLEFLIYFQGNSAPDKSGLPSDRFSAERTGGSVSTLTIQRTQQEDSAVYLCASSLVGLAGADTQYFGPGTRLTVL.

J is TRBJ2-7 and V is TRBV9; D gene uncertain. The germline V gene encodes CDR1 SGDLS and CDR2 YYNGEE. The CDR3 is 15 amino acids. V was trimmed by 0 bases and J by 0 bases, leaving 10 bases between them. The CDR3 spells CASSVGYGPSYEQYF. The CDR3 DNA reads TGTGCCAGCAGCGTAGGTTATGGGCCCTCCTACGAGCAGTACTTC.

Of note for this clone: The sample contains more than one DNA sequence encoding this CDR3. The chain couples TRBV30 to TRBJ1-5; a possible D gene is TRBD1 (6 bases). CDR3 length: 12 residues. With 3 bases removed from V and 5 bases from J, the gap between germline ends came to 8 bases. CDR1 and CDR2 from the germline V gene are GTSNPN and SVGIG (reference sequence). The CDR3 is CAWSAGDQPQHF. CDR3 DNA: TGTGCCTGGAGCGCAGGGGATCAGCCCCAGCATTTT.

The genes are TRBV30 and TRBJ1-1; 7 bases are a match to TRBD1. This CDR3 is built from 11 residues. CDR1 is GTSNPN, CDR2 SVGIG, per germline (reference sequence). V trimming: 3 bases; J trimming: 11 bases; junction bases outside the gene matches: 6. CDR3 sequence: CAWRSTGAAFF. The CDR3 nucleotides are TGTGCCTGGAGATCCACAGGGGCCGCTTTCTTT. The variable domain in full, completed from reference TRBV30 and TRBJ1-1, reads SQTIHQWPATLVQPVGSPLSLECTVEGTSNPNLYWYRQAAGRGLQLLFYSVGIGQISSEVPQNLSASRPQDRQFILSSKKLLLSDSGFYLCAWRSTGAAFFGQGTRLTVV.

This chain connects TRBV18 to TRBJ1-4, with TRBD1 matching 9 bases. The V gene's germline CDR1 is KGHSH and CDR2 LQKENI. The CDR3 is made up of 14 amino acids. With V trimmed by 7 bases and J by 6 bases, 6 bases remained unmatched. The DNA of the CDR3 is TGTGCCAGCTTCCGGACAGGGGAAGATGAAAAACTGTTTTTT. Translating gives CASFRTGEDEKLFF. Supplemented by reference TRBV18 and TRBJ1-4, the full variable domain reads NAGVMQNPRHLVRRRGQEARLRCSPMKGHSHVYWYRQLPEEGLKFMVYLQKENIIDESGMPKERFSAEFPKEGPSILRIQQVVRGDSAAYFCASFRTGEDEKLFFGSGTQLSVL.

This chain uses TRBV18 with TRBJ1-6, with 9 bases that match TRBD1. CDR1 is KGHSH and CDR2 is LQKENI in the germline V gene. V shed 4 bases, J shed 9 bases, and the junction held 13 bases outside the gene matches. This CDR3 comprises 17 residues. CDR3 sequence: CASSLEGQGQLFSPLHF. The CDR3 DNA follows: TGTGCCAGCTCACTAGAGGGACAGGGTCAACTCTTTTCACCCCTCCACTTT.

The count of this clone is one. The chain joins TRBV7-2 to TRBJ1-5; a weak D match, TRBD1 (6 bases). The CDR3 length is 14 residues. The V and J ends lost 1 base and 6 bases respectively, with 10 bases between them. Germline CDR1 and CDR2: SGHTA and FQGNSA. CDR3 amino acids: CASSLGGRGQPQHF. The CDR3 DNA is TGTGCCAGCAGCTTAGGGGGCAGGGGTCAGCCCCAGCATTTT. The complete variable domain, with remaining parts taken from reference TRBV7-2 and TRBJ1-5, reads GAGVSQSPSNKVTEKGKDVELRCDPISGHTALYWYRQSLGQGLEFLIYFQGNSAPDKSGLPSDRFSAERTGGSVSTLTIQRTQQEDSAVYLCASSLGGRGQPQHFGDGTRLSIL.

V gene TRBV11-2 combines with J gene TRBJ1-1; TRBD1 agrees at 8 bases. Germline V gene lookup returns CDR1 SGHAT and CDR2 FQNNGV. The length of the CDR3 is 14 residues. V lost 5 bases to trimming and J lost 3 bases; unmatched junction nucleotides: 5. The CDR3 DNA sequence: TGTGCCAGCAGCGAACAGGGGGTTCACACTGAAGCTTTCTTT. This translates into CASSEQGVHTEAFF.

This chain connects TRBV5-4 to TRBJ1-3; 7 bases line up with TRBD1. V lost 5 bases to trimming and J lost 1 base; unmatched junction nucleotides: 3. The CDR3 length is 14 residues. CDR1 SGHNT and CDR2 YYREEE come from the germline V gene (reference sequence). The CDR3 nucleotides read TGTGCCAGCAGTCCAGGGGGATCTGGAAACACCATATATTTT. This codes for CASSPGGSGNTIYF.

This clone was detected only once. The chain recombines TRBV9 with TRBJ1-1, with 7 nucleotides matching TRBD1. V shed 2 bases and J 3 bases; nucleotides not matched to a gene: 7. From germline, CDR1 is SGDLS and CDR2 YYNGEE. This CDR3 contains 15 residues. The CDR3 protein is CASSVGTELYTEAFF. Here the CDR3 DNA reads TGTGCCAGCAGCGTGGGGACAGAACTGTACACTGAAGCTTTCTTT.

This CDR3 is CASSLGVQEYSPLHF. As DNA, the CDR3 is TGCGCCAGCAGCTTGGGTGTGCAGGAATATTCACCCCTCCACTTT. The chain links TRBV5-1 to TRBJ1-6; D is unclear. The V gene's germline CDR1 is SGHRS and CDR2 YFSETQ. Trimming shortened V by 0 bases and J by 8 bases, and 12 bases separated the two germline ends. This CDR3 is 15 amino acids long.

The rearrangement uses TRBV4-1 and TRBJ1-4; D is unresolved. From germline, CDR1 is MGHRA and CDR2 YSYEKL. With 3 bases removed from V and 7 bases from J, the gap between germline ends came to 18 bases. This CDR3 comprises 16 residues. CDR3 amino acids: CASSHDGTPGGEKLFF. The CDR3 DNA is TGCGCCAGCAGCCATGACGGCACTCCCGGCGGTGAAAAACTGTTTTTT.

This clone was found a few times. This chain uses TRBV2 with TRBJ1-3; possible D gene TRBD1, 6 bases. V was trimmed by 6 bases and J by 1 base, leaving 13 bases between them. CDR1 is SNHLY and CDR2 is FYNNEI in the germline V gene. The length of the CDR3 is 15 residues. The CDR3 nucleotides are TGTGCCAGCAGCCCCCGAGGGGGATCTGGAAACACCATATATTTT. As protein: CASSPRGGSGNTIYF.